This TCR beta chain was profiled in a study of blood T cell repertoires in COVID-19. Study in general: PBMCs, B-cell-depleted T cells, or T cells were the source of the cDNA or gDNA that made up the material.

Authors' processing steps: Researchers report that nucleated cell counts were estimated from reference gene primer amplification. The assay was immunoSEQ multiplex PCR, and TCRdb's table has in-frame clones only and misses some. From that table come the V and J calls and clone size; the DNA was used to work out D and trimming. This table holds 100,000 to 150,000 clones, approximately 83% found once. This CDR3 has 14 residues. The sample was peripheral blood. This TCR came from a man older than 75 with active or convalescent COVID-19. This rearrangement joins TRBV12-1 to TRBJ2-1; TRBD1 was called by the table and not checked on the DNA. TRBV12-1 is assigned pseudogene status. The CDR3 DNA follows: TGTGCCAGCAGCTTGCGTGGGGGCCTCGGTGAGCAGTTCTTC. Its translation: CASSLRGGLGEQFF.